The 23 T cell receptor beta chains listed next were all sequenced from one sample in a study of OX40 agonist ivuxolimab in advanced cancers. Sequencing used immunoSEQ multiplex PCR; TCRdb keeps in-frame clones, though not all of them. The sample has fewer than 90,000 clones; more than 85% are singletons. The sequences come from CD4+ or CD8+ T cells sorted from blood, collected in a trial of the OX40 agonist ivuxolimab. The source is an adult with an advanced solid tumor such as melanoma, head and neck, liver or kidney cancer.

The CDR3 sequence: CASSWGQISGANVLTF. As DNA, the CDR3 is TGCGCCAGCAGTTGGGGACAGATCTCTGGGGCCAACGTCCTGACTTTC. The rearrangement joins TRBV5-1 to TRBJ2-6; TRBD1 matches 7 bases. Germline CDR1 reads SGHRS; CDR2 reads YFSETQ. The trim removed 5 bases at V and 0 bases at J, leaving 5 bases unmatched. The CDR3 covers 16 residues.

The chain recombines TRBV9 with TRBJ2-3; D uncertain. The CDR3 spans 12 residues. The germline CDR1 and CDR2 sequences are SGDLS and YYNGEE. Trimming pared 4 bases from V and 6 bases from J, leaving 9 bases between. The CDR3 sequence: CASSPPKDTQYF. The CDR3, as DNA: TGTGCCAGCAGCCCCCCTAAGGATACGCAGTATTTT.

This chain links TRBV11-2 with TRBJ2-7; the D call may be TRBD1 or TRBD2 (6 bases each). Trimming left V 5 bases short and J 7 bases short, with 12 bases between. Germline V CDR1 and CDR2: SGHAT, FQNNGV. There are 12 residues in the CDR3. The CDR3 here is CASSNRRGEQYF. The CDR3 coding sequence is TGTGCCAGCAGCAACAGGAGGGGGGAGCAGTACTTC.

The chain joins TRBV28 to TRBJ1-2; D is possibly TRBD1 (6 bases). Germline V CDR1 and CDR2: MDHEN, SYDVKM. The length of the CDR3 is 16 residues. V was cut by 5 bases and J by 2 bases, with 18 bases left in between. The chain's CDR3 is CASSLAALQGNYGYTF. The CDR3 DNA reads as TGTGCCAGCAGTCTGGCGGCCTTACAGGGCAACTATGGCTACACCTTC.

This clone was counted only a few times. This chain connects TRBV7-9 to TRBJ2-1; 8 bases are a match to TRBD1. Germline CDR1 and CDR2: SEHNR and FQNEAQ (reference sequence). CDR3 size: 12 residues. Trimming removed 9 bases from V and 6 bases from J; junction bases left unmatched: 4. The CDR3 DNA reads TGTGCCAGTGACAGGGGTGGCAATGAGCAGTTCTTC. Translation: CASDRGGNEQFF.

The chain couples TRBV7-9 to TRBJ2-7; D not certain. Germline assignment: CDR1 SEHNR and CDR2 FQNEAQ (reference sequence). Deletions cut 8 bases from V and 1 base from J, with 9 bases between. The CDR3 extends over 12 amino acids. This chain's CDR3 is CASGRQSYEQYF. The DNA for the CDR3 is TGTGCCAGCGGGCGACAATCCTACGAGCAGTACTTC.

CDR3 sequence: CASSQAEGEPQHF. The CDR3 DNA follows: TGTGCCAGCAGCCAAGCTGAGGGCGAGCCCCAGCATTTT. The chain employs TRBV4-2 and TRBJ1-5; no definite D call. The ends were cut back, 1 base at V and 8 bases at J, with 9 bases in the middle. The CDR3 has 13 amino acids. CDR1 and CDR2 from the germline V gene are LGHNA and YNFKEQ.

The V and J genes are TRBV5-6 and TRBJ2-1; D unclear. Germline V gene data show CDR1 as SGHDT and CDR2 as YYEEEE. The CDR3 is 14 amino acids. The V end was cut by 2 bases, the J end by 5 bases, with 11 bases between. The CDR3 nucleotides read TGTGCCAGCAGCTTTGAACGGAAGAACAATGAGCAGTTCTTC. It is translated as CASSFERKNNEQFF.

The chain joins TRBV7-5 to TRBJ2-7; TRBD1, the table's D call, lacks a check against the DNA. TRBV7-5 is marked as a pseudogene. The CDR3 loop spans 20 amino acids. CDR3 sequence (DNA): TGTGTCAGAAGCCCCCGCGGAGCAAGGGACAGCAAAAATTTCGGCTACGAGCAGTACGTC. Translating gives CVRSPRGARDSKNFGYEQYV.

This clone was recorded a few times. This chain connects TRBV10-2 to TRBJ2-4, with TRBD1 matching over 9 bases. The trim removed 2 bases at V and 10 bases at J, leaving 6 bases unmatched. CDR1 and CDR2 (germline): WSHSY, SAAADI. This CDR3 contains 14 residues. The CDR3 region has the DNA TGCGCCAGCAGTGAGCCGGGACAGGGTGGAATTCAGTACTTC. This codes for CASSEPGQGGIQYF.

The chain employs TRBV13 and TRBJ1-6; TRBD1 matches 8 bases. The CDR3 consists of 16 residues. Germline V gene lookup returns CDR1 PRHDT and CDR2 FYEKMQ (reference sequence). The J segment lost 7 bases and the V segment lost 0 bases, leaving 5 bases of the junction unmatched. The CDR3 sequence is CASSLGGQGRNSPLHF. The DNA of the CDR3 is TGTGCCAGCAGCTTAGGAGGACAGGGAAGAAATTCACCCCTCCACTTT.

This clone was counted a single time. The V and J genes are TRBV4-1 and TRBJ2-5; TRBD1 is a possible D gene (6 bases). The germline V and J ends were trimmed by 1 base and 2 bases, with 20 bases remaining between them. The germline V gene has CDR1 MGHRA and CDR2 YSYEKL. CDR3 size: 18 residues. CDR3 DNA sequence: TGCGCCAGCAGCCAAGCGGGGACACCAAACCGCCTTCAAGAGACCCAGTACTTC. Protein product: CASSQAGTPNRLQETQYF.

V gene TRBV6-1 combines with J gene TRBJ2-2; D ambiguous. Germline CDR1 and CDR2: MNHNS and SASEGT. Trimming stripped 2 bases from V and 3 bases from J, with 1 base between. The CDR3 consists of 12 residues. CDR3 in amino acids: CASSEYTGELFF. The CDR3 region has the DNA TGTGCCAGCAGTGAATACACCGGGGAGCTGTTTTTT.

The CDR3: CASSPRASNTGELFF. CDR3 bases: TGTGCCAGCAGCCCTCGAGCTTCGAACACCGGGGAGCTGTTTTTT. The chain employs TRBV6-6 and TRBJ2-2; D not certain. The CDR3 sequence is 15 residues long. In germline, CDR1 is MNHNY, CDR2 SVGAGI (reference sequence). Trimming took off 6 bases at V and 0 bases at J, with 11 bases between the two ends.

The rearrangement uses TRBV6-5 and TRBJ1-2; 7 nucleotides line up with TRBD1. The CDR3 runs to 15 residues. Germline V gene lookup returns CDR1 MNHEY and CDR2 SVGAGI. Unmatched junction bases numbered 12, after V lost 6 bases and J lost 5 bases. The CDR3 nucleotides read TGTGCCAGCAGCGATTTGGAGGGGGCCATATATGGCTACACCTTC. This sequence encodes CASSDLEGAIYGYTF.

The chain joins TRBV7-2 to TRBJ1-4, with TRBD1 as a possible D gene (6 bases). Trimming took 3 bases from V and 7 from J, leaving 12 bases between them. The CDR3 runs 14 residues. Germline loops: CDR1 SGHTA, CDR2 FQGNSA. The CDR3, as DNA: TGTGCCAGCAGCTTTAAGGGCAGGGGTGAAAAACTGTTTTTT. It yields the protein CASSFKGRGEKLFF.

J is TRBJ2-5 and V is TRBV5-4, with D perhaps TRBD1 (5 bases). CDR3 length equals 14 residues. Deletions cut 1 base from V and 6 bases from J, with 13 bases between. Germline V lookup: CDR1 SGHNT, CDR2 YYREEE (reference sequence). The DNA for the CDR3 is TGTGCCAGCAGCTTGTGGCAGGGAAGGAAGACCCAGTACTTC. It is translated as CASSLWQGRKTQYF.

This clone has just one count. The chain has TRBV19 and TRBJ2-1; TRBD2 matches 12 bases. The germline gives CDR1 LNHDA, CDR2 SQIVND (reference sequence). The V gene end was trimmed by 7 bases and the J gene end by 0 bases; junction bases not matched to a gene: 7. The CDR3 is made up of 17 amino acids. CDR3 DNA sequence: TGTGCCAGTAAGGGGCTAGCGGGGGGGAGCTCCTACAATGAGCAGTTCTTC. It encodes CASKGLAGGSSYNEQFF.

This chain joins TRBV7-9 and TRBJ1-5; no clear D. Trimming stripped 2 bases from V and 4 bases from J, with 6 bases between. Germline-derived CDR1 and CDR2 are SEHNR and FQNEAQ (reference sequence). The CDR3 sequence is 13 residues long. The CDR3 region has the DNA TGTGCCAGCAGCTTAAGTGGAAATCAGCCCCAGCATTTT. This sequence encodes CASSLSGNQPQHF.

The chain recombines TRBV7-9 with TRBJ1-2; 7 bases are shared with TRBD1. Per germline, CDR1 SEHNR and CDR2 FQNEAQ (reference sequence). The V segment lost 2 bases and the J segment 1 base; nucleotides outside the gene matches: 4. CDR3 size: 15 residues. The CDR3 spells CASSLMQGVNYGYTF. DNA for the CDR3: TGTGCCAGCAGCTTAATGCAGGGGGTTAACTATGGCTACACCTTC. Full variable domain (remainder filled in from reference TRBV7-9 and TRBJ1-2): DTGVSQNPRHKITKRGQNVTFRCDPISEHNRLYWYRQTLGQGPEFLTYFQNEAQLEKSRLLSDRFSAERPKGSFSTLEIQRTEQGDSAMYLCASSLMQGVNYGYTFGSGTRLTVV.

The chain recombines TRBV9 with TRBJ1-3; D uncertain. CDR1 is SGDLS and CDR2 is YYNGEE in the germline V gene. The CDR3 length is 16 residues. The germline V and J ends were trimmed by 3 bases and 0 bases, with 13 bases remaining between them. The DNA for the CDR3 is TGTGCCAGCAGCGACCCATTCAGCTTCTCTGGAAACACCATATATTTT. Translated: CASSDPFSFSGNTIYF. The full variable domain, rest sourced from reference TRBV9 and TRBJ1-3, is DSGVTQTPKHLITATGQRVTLRCSPRSGDLSVYWYQQSLDQGLQFLIQYYNGEERAKGNILERFSAQQFPDLHSELNLSSLELGDSALYFCASSDPFSFSGNTIYFGEGSWLTVV.

The gene calls are TRBV9 and TRBJ1-1; D uncertain. This CDR3 comprises 14 residues. Trimming stripped 0 bases from V and 4 bases from J, with 10 bases between. From germline, CDR1 is SGDLS and CDR2 YYNGEE. The CDR3 DNA reads as TGTGCCAGCAGCGTAGACCAAGGTGGCACTGAAGCTTTCTTT. Translated, it gives CASSVDQGGTEAFF.

The chain joins TRBV4-1 to TRBJ2-7; 7 nucleotides align to TRBD1. CDR1 is MGHRA and CDR2 is YSYEKL in the germline V gene. V gave up 4 bases and J gave up 0 bases; unmatched junction bases: 3. This CDR3 spans 14 amino acids. CDR3 sequence: CASSPTGASYEQYF. The CDR3 DNA follows: TGCGCCAGCAGCCCAACAGGGGCCTCCTACGAGCAGTACTTC.